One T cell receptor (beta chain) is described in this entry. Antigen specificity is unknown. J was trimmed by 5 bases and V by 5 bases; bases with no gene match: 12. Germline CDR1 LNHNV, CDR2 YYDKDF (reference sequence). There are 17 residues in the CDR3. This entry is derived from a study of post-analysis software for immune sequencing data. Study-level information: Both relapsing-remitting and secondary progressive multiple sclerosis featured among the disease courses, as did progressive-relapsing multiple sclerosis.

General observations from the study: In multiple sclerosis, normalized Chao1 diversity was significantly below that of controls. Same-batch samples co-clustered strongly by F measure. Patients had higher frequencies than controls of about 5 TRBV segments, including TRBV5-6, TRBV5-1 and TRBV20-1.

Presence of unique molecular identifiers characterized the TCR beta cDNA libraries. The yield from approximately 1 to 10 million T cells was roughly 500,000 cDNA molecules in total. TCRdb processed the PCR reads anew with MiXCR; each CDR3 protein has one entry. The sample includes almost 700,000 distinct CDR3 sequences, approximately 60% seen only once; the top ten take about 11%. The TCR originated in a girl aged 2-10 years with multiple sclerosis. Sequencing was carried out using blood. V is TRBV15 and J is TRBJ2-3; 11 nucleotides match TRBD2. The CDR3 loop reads CATSLAVTSGKLDTQYF. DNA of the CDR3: TGTGCCACCAGCTTGGCGGTGACTAGCGGGAAATTAGATACGCAGTATTTT.